The 20 T cell receptor beta chains in this list originate from one sample, sequenced in a study of blood T cell repertoires in COVID-19. Assay used: immunoSEQ multiplex PCR; TCRdb lists only in-frame clones, some missing. The repertoire has under 200,000 clones, more than 85% of them found once; the top ten carry 0.53%. Specimen: peripheral blood. Receptors were obtained from a man aged 45-65 years with acute or convalescent COVID-19.

The J gene is TRBJ1-1, the V gene TRBV9, with TRBD1 identical over 8 bases. This CDR3 region has 15 residues. Germline lookup yields CDR1 SGDLS and CDR2 YYNGEE. V gave up 3 bases and J gave up 5 bases; unmatched junction bases: 9. CDR3 sequence reads: CASSGTGGRLTEAFF. For the CDR3, the DNA is TGTGCCAGCAGCGGTACAGGGGGGCGATTGACTGAAGCTTTCTTT.

The rearrangement uses TRBV6-1 and TRBJ2-7; D unresolved. Germline V gives CDR1 MNHNS, CDR2 SASEGT. The CDR3 sequence is 17 residues long. Trimming removed 2 bases from V and 3 bases from J, with 20 bases in between. CDR3 nucleotides: TGTGCCAGCAGTGAAACCCCCCTCGACCACACGGGCTACGAGCAGTACTTC. It encodes CASSETPLDHTGYEQYF.

The chain uses TRBV7-9 and TRBJ2-2, with D possibly matching TRBD1 (5 bases). CDR1 is SEHNR, CDR2 FQNEAQ, per germline (reference sequence). The CDR3 consists of 17 residues. Trimming left V 5 bases short and J 6 bases short, with 22 bases between. The CDR3 sequence is CASSPKGLVISSGELFF. The CDR3 DNA is TGTGCCAGCAGCCCCAAGGGGTTGGTCATCTCTTCCGGGGAGCTGTTTTTT.

The V and J genes are TRBV12-3 or TRBV12-4 and TRBJ2-1; possibly TRBD2 for D (5 bases). Trimming left V 1 base short and J 8 bases short, with 9 bases between. The CDR3 is 13 residues long. CDR3 coding DNA: TGTGCCAGCAGTTTAGGGAGGTGGGATGAGCAGTTCTTC. It encodes CASSLGRWDEQFF.

This clone came up once. This chain uses TRBV9 with TRBJ2-1, with no clear D. CDR3 size: 15 residues. Trimming took 3 bases from V and 0 from J, leaving 10 bases between them. The V gene's germline CDR1 is SGDLS and CDR2 YYNGEE. DNA for the CDR3: TGTGCCAGCAGCGAAGAGCGTAGCTCCTACAATGAGCAGTTCTTC. Translation: CASSEERSSYNEQFF.

This clone was observed a handful of times. The gene calls are TRBV10-3 and TRBJ2-2, with 7 bases aligning to TRBD2. The V and J ends lost 4 bases and 5 bases, in that order; junction bases with no gene match: 4. CDR1 is ENHRY, CDR2 SYGVKD, per germline. CDR3 length equals 14 residues. CDR3 DNA sequence: TGTGCCATCAGTGGCGGGAGAGGTACCGGGGAGCTGTTTTTT. This codes for CAISGGRGTGELFF.

J is TRBJ2-7 and V is TRBV6-4; 8 bases line up with TRBD1. Germline values: CDR1 MRHNA, CDR2 SNTAGT. J gave up 12 bases and V 0 bases, and 10 bases lay outside the gene matches. This CDR3 region has 14 residues. The CDR3 spells CASSDSRGRGLTYV. As DNA, the CDR3 is TGTGCCAGCAGTGACTCGAGGGGCAGGGGGCTTACGTACGTC.

The V gene is TRBV21-1, the J gene TRBJ1-5; the table's D call, TRBD1, was not checked against the DNA. TRBV21-1 has pseudogene status. The CDR3 consists of 17 residues. For the CDR3, the DNA is TGTGCCAGCAACAACAGCGGACAGCCTTATGGCAATCAGCCCCAGCATTTT. Amino acid sequence: CASNNSGQPYGNQPQHF.

The chain combines TRBV10-3 with TRBJ2-3, with D possibly being TRBD1 (5 bases). The CDR3 is made up of 15 amino acids. The V gene lost 6 bases and the J gene lost 4 bases, with 17 bases spanning the gap. Looked up from germline, CDR1 is ENHRY and CDR2 is SYGVKD. CDR3 loop: CAISATSEGADTQYF. CDR3 nucleotides: TGTGCCATCAGCGCCACTTCGGAAGGGGCAGATACGCAGTATTTT.

The rearrangement links TRBV28 to TRBJ1-5; 7 positions match TRBD1. The CDR3 consists of 17 residues. With V trimmed by 5 bases and J by 0 bases, 10 bases remained unmatched. Germline values: CDR1 MDHEN, CDR2 SYDVKM. The DNA for the CDR3 is TGTGCCAGCAGTACAATCACGGGACAGTATAGCAATCAGCCCCAGCATTTT. This codes for CASSTITGQYSNQPQHF.

This clone showed up just a few times. The rearrangement links TRBV7-9 to TRBJ2-7; the D gene is possibly TRBD2 (5 bases). V lost 5 bases and J 1 base, leaving 6 bases between the germline ends. The CDR3 length is 12 residues. Germline CDR1 reads SEHNR; CDR2 reads FQNEAQ (reference sequence). In nucleotides, the CDR3 is TGTGCCAGCAGCCCGGGGTCCTACGAGCAGTACTTC. It yields the protein CASSPGSYEQYF.

The V and J genes are TRBV19 and TRBJ1-3, with unresolved D. CDR3 length: 14 residues. V lost 6 bases, J lost 0 bases, and 9 bases lay in between. Germline V gene lookup returns CDR1 LNHDA and CDR2 SQIVND (reference sequence). Here the CDR3 DNA reads TGTGCCAGTAGAAAAGGGAGCTCTGGAAACACCATATATTTT. Translating gives CASRKGSSGNTIYF.

This chain connects TRBV10-3 to TRBJ1-1; 8 positions match TRBD1. The CDR3 covers 13 residues. Germline V CDR1 and CDR2: ENHRY, SYGVKD. The V and J ends lost 9 bases and 1 base, in that order; junction bases with no gene match: 4. The CDR3 sequence: CAIRDRSNTEAFF. DNA of the CDR3: TGTGCCATTCGGGACAGGTCGAACACTGAAGCTTTCTTT.

The chain has TRBV5-8 and TRBJ2-1, with 11 bases identical to TRBD2. After removal of 0 bases from V and 1 base from J, the junction contained 6 bases not matched to a gene. This CDR3 region has 18 residues. Per germline, CDR1 SGHTS and CDR2 YDEGEE. In nucleotides, the CDR3 is TGTGCCAGCAGCTTGGCGGTGGCTAGCGGGGGGTCCTACAATGAGCAGTTCTTC. Translation gives CASSLAVASGGSYNEQFF.

The chain links TRBV10-1 to TRBJ1-2; a weak D match, TRBD1 (5 bases). CDR1 is WNHNN, CDR2 SYGVQD, per germline (reference sequence). The V and J ends lost 5 bases and 7 bases respectively, with 14 bases between them. This CDR3 comprises 13 residues. The CDR3 nucleotides read TGCGCCAGCAGTCCTAGGGGTACTGGTGGCTACACCTTC. Its protein product is CASSPRGTGGYTF.

The rearrangement joins TRBV4-3 to TRBJ2-5; 8 bases align to TRBD2. Germline V gene data show CDR1 as LGHNA and CDR2 as YSLEER. The CDR3 consists of 15 residues. V gave up 3 bases and J gave up 2 bases; unmatched junction bases: 5. The CDR3: CASSQRGARQETQYF. The CDR3 coding sequence is TGCGCCAGCAGCCAGCGGGGGGCCCGGCAAGAGACCCAGTACTTC.

The chain employs TRBV11-2 and TRBJ2-3, with D possibly matching TRBD2 (6 bases). This CDR3 has 17 amino acids. Germline-derived CDR1 and CDR2 are SGHAT and FQNNGV. The V gene lost 1 base and the J gene lost 3 bases, with 17 bases spanning the gap. The chain's CDR3 is CASSLGHFGGATDTQYF. The CDR3 region has the DNA TGTGCCAGCAGCTTAGGGCATTTCGGGGGAGCAACAGATACGCAGTATTTT.

Concerning this clone itself: Other DNA sequences within the sample encode an identical CDR3. The rearrangement uses TRBV19 and TRBJ2-5, with unresolved D. Trimming pared 1 base from V and 2 bases from J, leaving 5 bases between. The CDR3 length is 13 residues. Germline lookup yields CDR1 LNHDA and CDR2 SQIVND (reference sequence). CDR3: CASSIGQQETQYF. CDR3 bases: TGTGCCAGTAGTATAGGGCAGCAAGAGACCCAGTACTTC. Full variable domain (rest looked up from reference TRBV19 and TRBJ2-5): DGGITQSPKYLFRKEGQNVTLSCEQNLNHDAMYWYRQDPGQGLRLIYYSQIVNDFQKGDIAEGYSVSREKKESFPLTVTSAQKNPTAFYLCASSIGQQETQYFGPGTRLLVL.

This chain uses TRBV4-3 with TRBJ1-4, with 9 bases that match TRBD1. Germline CDR1 and CDR2: LGHNA and YSLEER. V lost 0 bases and J lost 6; bases outside the gene matches: 5. The CDR3 runs to 16 residues. In DNA form, the CDR3 reads TGCGCCAGCAGCCAAGAATCAGGGACAGGGTATGAAAAACTGTTTTTT. It yields the protein CASSQESGTGYEKLFF.

The genes are TRBV11-2 and TRBJ2-2, with D maybe TRBD2 (6 bases). Germline V gives CDR1 SGHAT, CDR2 FQNNGV. This CDR3 comprises 15 residues. The germline V and J ends were trimmed by 4 bases and 6 bases, with 15 bases remaining between them. The CDR3 sequence: CASSSEPPGAGELFF. For the CDR3, the DNA is TGTGCCAGCAGCTCAGAGCCCCCGGGAGCCGGGGAGCTGTTTTTT.